This TCR beta chain was profiled in a study of T cell repertoires in cytomegalovirus infection. Study-wide context: Epitope selection comprised recently identified HLA-C-restricted CMV epitopes and well-studied HLA-B-restricted CMV epitopes. A matching HLA type, together with CMV infection, was signaled by public TCR beta signatures.

The CDR3 has 12 residues. Germline CDR1 and CDR2: DFQATT and SNEGSKA (reference sequence). V lost 7 bases and J lost 4, with 11 bases in between. TCRdb processed the reads anew with MiXCR; each CDR3 protein has one entry. The table has about 700,000 distinct CDR3 sequences, around 35% seen once. Study results and caveats: HLA-C-restricted TCR beta clonotypes specific for CMV led the ex vivo response. Public TCR beta family frequency separated CMV-and-HLA carriers, including in an independent cohort.

This clonotype was seen more than once but under ten times. What it binds is not known. The specimen comprised cultured PBMCs, sampled from culture after CMV antigen stimulation. The chain combines TRBV20-1 with TRBJ1-5, with TRBD1 as a possible D gene (6 bases). The TCR comes from a human donor in good health (CMV status not recorded). Some clones in this sample may be carry-over from other donors' samples. The CDR3 spells CSVKQGNQPQHF. DNA for the CDR3: TGCAGTGTCAAACAGGGAAATCAGCCCCAGCATTTT.